This T cell receptor (beta chain) was identified during a study of cytomegalovirus exposure and HLA in healthy donors. Study outcomes and limitations: Later analysis demonstrated an association between a missense DCLRE1C variant and TCR beta V- and J-gene trimming. One later analysis reportedly identified an Asian-associated ancestry cluster that showed fewer N-insertions than the roughly 640-donor mean. By HLA locus, TCR association rates varied in a later analysis, with DRB1 showing the most and HLA-C the fewest. Only CMV serostatus was available as immune exposure information.

A remark on this clone: As yet, its antigen is unknown.

V lost 0 bases and J 6 bases, leaving 13 bases between the germline ends. Germline lookup yields CDR1 SGHNT and CDR2 YYREEE (reference sequence). The CDR3 contains 15 residues. 60 Vbeta and 13 Jbeta primers were used in PCR. Libraries were prepared by immunoSEQ multiplex PCR; TCRdb keeps only in-frame clonotypes and omits some of them. This sample carries 90,000 to 150,000 clones, about 73% of them seen once, and the ten largest clones take over 3.5%. The sequencing input was PBMCs. The chain has TRBV5-4 and TRBJ2-4; a weak D match, TRBD1 (5 bases). The TCR originated in a woman in her thirties or forties in good health and CMV-seronegative. CDR3 DNA: TGTGCCAGCAGCTTGGCCGAAGGGGCAGGAAACATTCAGTACTTC. It is translated as CASSLAEGAGNIQYF.